Below are 5 T cell receptor beta chains sequenced from a single sample in a study of tissue T cells after allogeneic stem cell transplantation. TCRdb keeps only in-frame clones here, not all; method: immunoSEQ multiplex PCR. The table has 5,000 or so clones, about 30% seen once; the top ten hold 3.5% to 5.5%. Indicated time point: mouse harvest day 14 after allogeneic transplant. Each mouse received 10^7 T-cell-depleted marrow cells plus 10^6 splenic CD5+ T cells by tail vein. The sample comprised skin. These receptors were obtained from a female BALB/c mouse given C57BL/6 T cells with graft-versus-host disease after an allogeneic hematopoietic cell transplant.

Details on this clone: Gene names are the mouse ones. The read falls 1 residue short of the CDR3 end, and the missing part is taken from the germline J gene. This sequence joins TRBV26 and TRBJ2-7; no firm D call. V lost 2 bases to trimming and J lost 4 bases, with 6 bases between them. The V gene's germline CDR1 is KGHPV and CDR2 FQNQEV (reference sequence). This CDR3 has 12 residues. The sequenced part of the CDR3 DNA is TGTGCCAGCAGTCTGGATGGTTATGAACAGTAC. It specifies CASSLDGYEQY. In full, the CDR3 reads CASSLDGYEQYF.

This clone was recorded a few times. Mouse names are used for the genes. The CDR3 goes on 1 residue after the read ends, and that part is filled in from the germline J gene. The chain is built from TRBV2 and TRBJ2-7, with D tentatively TRBD2 (7 bases). Germline values: CDR1 LGHNA, CDR2 YSYQKL. There are 14 residues in the CDR3. The ends were cut back, 3 bases at V and 0 bases at J, with 9 bases in the middle. CDR3 in amino acids: CASSHGGRSYEQYF. CDR3 DNA, as far as it was read: TGTGCCAGCAGCCACGGGGGGCGCTCCTATGAACAGTAC.

Worth noting for this clone: These gene names are mouse names. The read ends 1 residue shy of where the CDR3 ends; the end is completed using the germline J gene. This chain uses TRBV3 with TRBJ2-5; TRBD2 agrees at 8 bases. Germline lookup yields CDR1 SNHLY and CDR2 FYNGKV (reference sequence). The CDR3 loop spans 15 amino acids. After removal of 0 bases from V and 5 bases from J, the junction contained 4 bases not matched to a gene. The DNA read from the CDR3 is TGTGCCAGCAGCTTAGCTGGGGGGGTGGGAGACACCCAGTAC. This gives the protein CASSLAGGVGDTQY. The complete CDR3 reads CASSLAGGVGDTQYF.

As to this clone: Gene names denote mouse genes. Read sequence stops 1 residue before the CDR3 end, and the germline J gene provides the missing end. The chain joins TRBV26 to TRBJ2-7; no definite D call. The germline V and J ends were trimmed by 1 base and 2 bases, with 12 bases remaining between them. This CDR3 has 15 amino acids. CDR1 and CDR2 from the germline V gene are KGHPV and FQNQEV (reference sequence). The covered CDR3 bases are TGTGCCAGCAGTCTGTTGACTCGGCGGACCTATGAACAGTAC. This translates into CASSLLTRRTYEQY. The complete CDR3 sequence is CASSLLTRRTYEQYF. Combining the CDR3 with reference TRBV26 and TRBJ2-7 gives the whole variable domain NSKVIQTPRYLVKGQGQKAKMRCIPEKGHPVVFWYQQNKNNEFKFLINFQNQEVLQQIDMTEKRFSAECPSNSPCSLEIQSSEAGDSALYLCASSLLTRRTYEQYFGPGTRLTVL.

Regarding this clone: Genes here carry mouse names. The CDR3 goes on 1 residue after the read ends, and that part is filled in from the germline J gene. V gene TRBV26 combines with J gene TRBJ2-5; maybe TRBD1 (5 bases). The CDR3 totals 14 residues. Between the trimmed V and J ends, which lost 2 bases and 5 bases, there was a span of 11 bases. CDR1 KGHPV and CDR2 FQNQEV come from the germline V gene (reference sequence). CDR3 DNA (partial): TGTGCCAGCAGTCTGGAGGGGAGGGGAGACACCCAGTAC. It encodes CASSLEGRGDTQY. Given in full, the CDR3 is CASSLEGRGDTQYF.